The 14 T cell receptor beta chains below come from one sample, sequenced in a study of T cell repertoires in cytomegalovirus infection (dated by TCRdb to between 2018 and 2020). No antigen has been assigned to these receptors. The instrument given in TCRdb is Illumina HiSeq 1500. Starting from the raw public reads, TCRdb applied fastp trimming at Q25, assembled clones with MiXCR and retained in-frame beta chains. Rows with a matching CDR3 protein are joined into one entry that keeps the most common DNA and genes. Across this sample there are about 350,000 distinct CDR3 sequences, with just under 35% seen only once. The ten largest clones take up 13% of the sample. The treatment or condition label, as the study defines it: in vitro stimulation with specific CMV peptide epitopes to enrich CMV-specific T cells. The source material was cultured PBMCs, sampled from culture after CMV antigen stimulation. Receptors were obtained from a human donor in good health (CMV status not recorded). Some clones in this sample may be carry-over from other donors' samples.

The chain recombines TRBV14 with TRBJ1-5; no clear D gene. In germline, CDR1 is SGHDN, CDR2 FVKESK. Trimming cost V 0 bases and J 3 bases, with 12 bases left between them. This CDR3 region has 16 residues. The CDR3 loop reads CASSQDERIPNQPQHF. The CDR3 DNA reads TGTGCCAGCAGCCAAGATGAGCGAATCCCCAATCAGCCCCAGCATTTT.

This sequence joins TRBV7-2 and TRBJ2-7; TRBD1 might be the D (5 bases). Looked up from germline, CDR1 is SGHTA and CDR2 is FQGNSA. CDR3 length equals 12 residues. V was shortened by 8 bases and J by 2 bases, with 10 bases between the two germline ends. The CDR3 region has the DNA TGTGCCAGCCGGGTGGGGCCCTACGAGCAGTACTTC. Its protein is CASRVGPYEQYF.

This clonotype was detected ten times or more. The V gene is TRBV12-3 or TRBV12-4, the J gene TRBJ2-7, with D maybe TRBD1 (5 bases). The CDR3 totals 15 residues. Deletions cut 5 bases from V and 0 bases from J, with 14 bases between. CDR3 sequence (DNA): TGTGCCAGCAGTGGACAAGCGCCGAGCTCCTACGAGCAGTACTTC. Its translation is CASSGQAPSSYEQYF.

This clonotype was counted at least ten times. The chain carries TRBV7-9 and TRBJ2-5; D unclear. The ends were cut back, 5 bases at V and 4 bases at J, with 5 bases in the middle. Germline values: CDR1 SEHNR, CDR2 FQNEAQ (reference sequence). The CDR3 is 11 amino acids. The CDR3 region has the DNA TGTGCCAGCAGCAACCTAGAGACCCAGTACTTC. This sequence encodes CASSNLETQYF.

The J gene is TRBJ2-6, the V gene TRBV7-9, with a tentative D call TRBD1 (6 bases). V was clipped by 3 bases and J by 0 bases, with 18 bases between them. In germline, CDR1 is SEHNR, CDR2 FQNEAQ (reference sequence). The CDR3 totals 19 residues. This CDR3 reads CASSFRGTGTTSGANVLTF. The CDR3 DNA sequence: TGTGCCAGCAGCTTTAGGGGGACCGGGACAACCTCTGGGGCCAACGTCCTGACTTTC. The whole variable domain, remainder taken from reference TRBV7-9 and TRBJ2-6, is DTGVSQNPRHKITKRGQNVTFRCDPISEHNRLYWYRQTLGQGPEFLTYFQNEAQLEKSRLLSDRFSAERPKGSFSTLEIQRTEQGDSAMYLCASSFRGTGTTSGANVLTFGAGSRLTVL.

V is TRBV7-9 and J is TRBJ1-5; D might be TRBD1 (6 bases). Germline assignment: CDR1 SEHNR and CDR2 FQNEAQ (reference sequence). The CDR3 loop spans 16 amino acids. The germline V and J ends were trimmed by 1 base and 0 bases, with 10 bases remaining between them. CDR3 in amino acids: CASSLVSGASNQPQHF. CDR3 DNA sequence: TGTGCCAGCAGCTTAGTTTCGGGGGCTAGCAATCAGCCCCAGCATTTT.

Only one count was recorded for this clonotype. The chain has TRBV5-4 and TRBJ1-2, with 12 nucleotides matching TRBD1. V gave up 3 bases and J gave up 7 bases; unmatched junction bases: 4. Germline V CDR1 and CDR2: SGHNT, YYREEE (reference sequence). This CDR3 has 14 amino acids. CDR3: CASSWGQGARGYTF. The CDR3 nucleotides are TGTGCCAGCAGCTGGGGACAGGGGGCGCGTGGCTACACCTTC.

The V gene is TRBV19, the J gene TRBJ2-3, with 11 bases that match TRBD2. The length of the CDR3 is 15 residues. V dropped 1 base and J dropped 3; count of bases not matched to a gene: 0. Germline CDR1 LNHDA, CDR2 SQIVND (reference sequence). The CDR3 protein is CASSIGLAGTDTQYF. CDR3 bases: TGTGCCAGTAGTATAGGACTAGCGGGAACAGATACGCAGTATTTT.

There are a few counts of this clonotype. The chain has TRBV12-3 or TRBV12-4 and TRBJ1-1; maybe TRBD1 (5 bases). This CDR3 is 16 amino acids long. The V end lost 7 bases, the J end lost 5 bases, and 23 bases lay between the germline ends. CDR3 bases: TGTGCCAGCACCGACGGACAAGCCGTACTGGGAACTGAAGCTTTCTTT. Its translation is CASTDGQAVLGTEAFF.

This clonotype was detected many times. This chain links TRBV7-2 with TRBJ1-2; D remains unclear. CDR1 and CDR2 from the germline V gene are SGHTA and FQGNSA. The CDR3 covers 14 residues. The V gene lost 2 bases and the J gene lost 6 bases, with 13 bases spanning the gap. The CDR3 spells CASSLNRGRNGYTF. DNA of the CDR3: TGTGCCAGCAGCTTAAACAGAGGGAGGAATGGCTACACCTTC.

Note on this clonotype: Compared with germline, one end of the junction differs, possibly owing to a read error. The chain combines TRBV28 with TRBJ2-7; no reliable D call. Germline CDR1 is MDHEN and CDR2 is SYDVKM. The CDR3 has 11 residues. The CDR3 loop reads CVSSFRVEQYF. CDR3 DNA: TGTGTCAGCAGTTTCCGGGTCGAGCAGTACTTC. Using reference TRBV28 and TRBJ2-7 for the parts outside the CDR3, the full variable domain is DVKVTQSSRYLVKRTGEKVFLECVQDMDHENMFWYRQDPGLGLRLIYFSYDVKMKEKGDIPEGYSVSREKKERFSLILESASTNQTSMYLCVSSFRVEQYFGPGTRLTVT.

This clonotype appeared a few times. The chain employs TRBV4-3 and TRBJ2-1; no clear D. V lost 0 bases and J lost 8, with 17 bases in between. The V gene's germline CDR1 is LGHNA and CDR2 YSLEER. This CDR3 has 16 residues. The CDR3 DNA reads as TGCGCCAGCAGCCAAGAGTCTTGGCAGGCCCTCGATGAGCAGTTCTTC. This codes for CASSQESWQALDEQFF.

The chain links TRBV7-2 to TRBJ1-3; D may be TRBD1 (6 bases). Germline V CDR1 and CDR2: SGHTA, FQGNSA. With 2 bases removed from V and 3 bases from J, the gap between germline ends came to 11 bases. This CDR3 comprises 15 residues. CDR3 coding DNA: TGTGCCAGCAGCTTAACTGGGGGCGTTGGAAACACCATATATTTT. The encoded protein is CASSLTGGVGNTIYF.

For the CDR3, the DNA is TGTGCCAGCAGCTTAAGCCCTAAAGTGGGGGGATACAATGAGCAGTTCTTC. Its translation is CASSLSPKVGGYNEQFF. The chain is built from TRBV7-8 and TRBJ2-1, with D possibly matching TRBD2 (6 bases). Germline V CDR1 and CDR2: SGHVS, FQNEAQ. V was clipped by 2 bases and J by 4 bases, with 18 bases between them. This CDR3 has 17 amino acids.